A selection of T cell receptor beta chains follows, all from one sample in a study of blood T cell repertoires in COVID-19. The protocol was immunoSEQ multiplex PCR, while the TCRdb copy is restricted to in-frame clones and leaves out a portion. The data show approximately 470,000 clones, approximately 85% seen once. The material sequenced was peripheral blood. The receptors derive from a human donor in a cohort sampled during active COVID-19. Both conserved end residues are part of each CDR3. The D gene is left open where the match is weak. Only some rows state a clone size, as once, few, many or a class for expanded clones.

abundance	d_gene	j_gene	v_gene	CDR3aa	CDR3nt
-	-	TRBJ2-7	TRBV30	CAWMVRDGRNYEQYF	TGTGCCTGGATGGTGAGGGACGGGAGAAATTACGAGCAGTACTTC
-	-	TRBJ1-5	TRBV27	CASGRPESAQPQHF	TGTGCCAGCGGCCGACCCGAAAGCGCTCAGCCCCAGCATTTT
-	-	TRBJ1-5	TRBV7-9	CASSLASGQPQHF	TGTGCCAGCAGCTTAGCGTCAGGGCAGCCCCAGCATTTT
-	TRBD2	TRBJ2-2	TRBV5-1	CASSLARGSGELFF	TGCGCCAGCAGCTTGGCGCGGGGGTCCGGGGAGCTGTTTTTT
-	-	TRBJ1-2	TRBV19	CASSISLLRRTDYGYTF	TGTGCCAGTAGTATCTCCCTTTTACGGAGGACAGACTATGGCTACACCTTC
-	-	TRBJ2-1	TRBV7-9	CASSLEKRDNEQFF	TGTGCCAGCAGCTTAGAGAAGAGGGACAATGAGCAGTTCTTC
-	TRBD1	TRBJ1-1	TRBV28	CASSDRVGDTEAFF	TGTGCCAGCAGCGACAGGGTGGGGGACACTGAAGCTTTCTTT
-	-	TRBJ1-1	TRBV18	CASSPSLAGDTEAFF	TGTGCCAGCTCACCATCGTTGGCAGGGGACACTGAAGCTTTCTTT
-	-	TRBJ2-3	TRBV28	CASSQPTGSSTDTQYF	TGTGCCAGCAGTCAGCCGACAGGCTCTAGCACAGATACGCAGTATTTT
-	TRBD1	TRBJ2-7	TRBV28	CASSPSTGEAEQYF	TGTGCCAGCAGTCCCTCGACAGGGGAGGCCGAGCAGTACTTC
-	TRBD1	TRBJ2-7	TRBV7-2	CASSFGTASSYEQYF	TGTGCCAGCAGCTTTGGGACAGCTTCCTCCTACGAGCAGTACTTC
-	TRBD1	TRBJ1-1	TRBV5-8	CASRARQGSTEAFF	TGTGCCAGCAGGGCACGACAGGGGTCCACTGAAGCTTTCTTT
-	TRBD2	TRBJ2-1	TRBV10-3	CAITESGAYNEQFF	TGTGCCATCACTGAGAGCGGGGCCTACAATGAGCAGTTCTTC
-	-	TRBJ1-3	TRBV28	CASSFGSRLISGNTIYF	TGTGCCAGCAGTTTCGGTAGCCGACTCATCTCTGGAAACACCATATATTTT
-	TRBD2	TRBJ2-7	TRBV9	CASSPRMGLAGGLGEQYF	TGTGCCAGCAGCCCCCGTATGGGATTAGCGGGAGGTCTGGGCGAGCAGTACTTC
few	-	TRBJ1-3	TRBV11-2	CASSPLRGMAGNTIYF	TGTGCCAGCAGCCCACTAAGGGGGATGGCTGGAAACACCATATATTTT
once	-	TRBJ2-4	TRBV6-5	CASVGGGGIQYF	TGTGCCAGCGTCGGGGGAGGGGGCATTCAGTACTTC
-	TRBD2	TRBJ2-1	TRBV28	CASSVSGPPSYNEQFF	TGTGCCAGCAGTGTTAGCGGGCCACCTTCCTACAATGAGCAGTTCTTC
-	-	TRBJ1-4	TRBV19	CASSIRGANEKLFF	TGTGCCAGTAGTATTAGAGGTGCTAATGAAAAACTGTTTTTT
-	-	TRBJ1-4	TRBV27	CASSSIGEKLFF	TGTGCCAGCAGTTCGATCGGGGAAAAACTGTTTTTT
-	TRBD1	TRBJ1-5	TRBV6-2/TRBV6-3	CASSYQGAYQPQHF	TGTGCCAGCAGTTACCAGGGGGCCTATCAGCCCCAGCATTTT
-	TRBD2	TRBJ2-1	TRBV6-5	CASSVSGYYNEQFF	TGTGCCAGCAGCGTTAGCGGGTATTACAATGAGCAGTTCTTC
-	-	TRBJ1-1	TRBV27	CASSLSPPPLNTEAFF	TGTGCCAGCAGTTTATCCCCTCCCCCGTTGAACACTGAAGCTTTCTTT
-	TRBD1	TRBJ1-1	TRBV4-1	CASSKEGQGPNTEAFF	TGCGCCAGCAGCAAAGAAGGACAGGGACCGAACACTGAAGCTTTCTTT
-	-	TRBJ2-2	TRBV6-5	CASSLGENGELFF	TGTGCCAGCAGCCTCGGGGAAAACGGGGAGCTGTTTTTT
once	-	TRBJ1-4	TRBV25-1	CASSGPQANEKLFF	TGTGCCAGCAGTGGGCCGCAAGCTAATGAAAAACTGTTTTTT
-	-	TRBJ2-2	TRBV7-2	CASSSSNTGELFF	TGTGCCAGCAGCTCCTCGAACACCGGGGAGCTGTTTTTT
-	-	TRBJ1-1	TRBV6-5	CASSYRTPAGTEAFF	TGTGCCAGCAGTTACCGGACTCCTGCGGGCACTGAAGCTTTCTTT
few	TRBD2	TRBJ2-1	TRBV5-8	CASSLLAGGHNEQFF	TGTGCCAGCAGCCTACTAGCGGGAGGTCACAATGAGCAGTTCTTC
once	TRBD2	TRBJ2-7	TRBV27	CASSAVTSGAYEQYF	TGTGCCAGCAGTGCCGTGACTAGCGGGGCCTACGAGCAGTACTTC
-	TRBD1	TRBJ2-2	TRBV5-4	CASSLADRGLGGELFF	TGTGCCAGCAGCTTGGCCGACAGGGGCTTAGGCGGGGAGCTGTTTTTT
-	-	TRBJ1-3	TRBV18	CASSPGPGAGNTIYF	TGTGCCAGCTCACCGGGACCGGGAGCTGGAAACACCATATATTTT
-	TRBD2	TRBJ2-7	TRBV9	CASSGLAGLQYF	TGTGCCAGCAGCGGACTAGCGGGGCTACAGTACTTC
-	TRBD2	TRBJ2-7	TRBV7-8	CASSLVFSGRSYEQYF	TGTGCCAGCAGCTTAGTTTTTAGCGGGCGATCCTACGAGCAGTACTTC
few	TRBD2	TRBJ2-2	TRBV11-2	CASSSGLGNTGELFF	TGTGCCAGCAGCTCAGGACTAGGGAACACCGGGGAGCTGTTTTTT
-	TRBD1	TRBJ1-2	TRBV25-1	CASSAKGAGQAFYTF	TGTGCCAGCAGTGCGAAAGGGGCGGGACAGGCGTTCTACACCTTC
-	-	TRBJ2-1	TRBV5-4	CASSLIEGNEQFF	TGTGCCAGCAGCTTGATTGAGGGAAATGAGCAGTTCTTC
many	-	TRBJ1-3	TRBV28	CATNNGGELPFSGNTIYF	TGTGCCACCAATAACGGAGGGGAACTTCCCTTTTCTGGAAACACCATATATTTT
-	-	TRBJ1-2	TRBV19	CASSVQGFNYGYTF	TGTGCCAGTAGTGTCCAGGGCTTTAACTATGGCTACACCTTC
once	-	TRBJ1-6	TRBV7-2	CASGRGARYNSPLHF	TGTGCCAGTGGCAGAGGAGCACGGTATAATTCACCCCTCCACTTT